This T cell receptor (beta chain) is from a study of PD-L1 blockade in urothelial cancer (dated by TCRdb to the late 2010s). For the wider study: All patients started therapy in the mid-2010s and received atezolizumab 1,200 mg intravenously every 3 weeks. About 90% of the roughly 30 patients were males with bladder-origin urothelial cancer, and about 65% of the roughly 30 reported a prior smoking history. An ECOG performance status of 0 or 1 was recorded for the patients, and 0 to 3 prior chemotherapy regimens had been received by the patients. Blood samples were analyzed 3 weeks after the start of treatment (second dose) and 6 weeks after the start of treatment. Blood samples gave a median of about 150,000 T cells and 80,000 to 95,000 unique TCRs, with a median clonality of approximately 0.08. The study, an exploratory multi-omic analysis, examined somatic, immune and clinical correlates of response to PD-L1 blockade with atezolizumab in urothelial cancer. Pretreatment tumor samples, along with matched peripheral blood collected serially before and after atezolizumab treatment, underwent TCR sequencing. Progression-free survival longer than 6 months counted as durable clinical benefit, and TCR features were additionally tested against both progression-free and overall survival. In the same patients who had TCR sequencing, pretreatment tumors also underwent whole exome sequencing and RNA sequencing. Durable clinical benefit was achieved by nine patients and was not achieved by 20 patients. Pretreatment blood TCR-seq was available for about 30 patients, at least one posttreatment blood collection was obtained for 25 or so patients, and tumor TCR-seq was available for 25 or so patients. The study at large found these results: A pretreatment peripheral blood TCR clonality below the median was linked to improved progression-free and overall survival. Greater expansion of tumor-associated TCR clones in peripheral blood 3 weeks after the start of treatment was observed in patients with durable benefit (n of about 21, p = 0.022). Because of the small sample size (n ≈ 30) and the many exploratory analyses performed, the results are intended to be regarded as hypothesis-generating.

The cohort included 25 to 35 patients with locally advanced or metastatic urothelial carcinoma who were treated at Memorial Sloan Kettering on a trial protocol. Peripheral blood mononuclear cells were collected pretreatment and during treatment, with between 1 and 8 total time points per patient. The Qiagen DNeasy Blood extraction kit was used to purify genomic DNA from total PBMCs and from tumor samples. Collected pretreatment and during treatment, PBMCs were isolated and stored as previously described. About this clone: Its antigen remains undetermined. No base-level quality is on record; no much larger clone is a single base apart.

Each PCR received spiked-in synthetic TCR analog templates so that absolute template abundance could be estimated from read counts. Using the immunoSEQ assay, TCRbeta CDR3 regions were amplified from genomic DNA with bias-controlled V and J gene primers. Sequencing of rearranged TCRbeta segments was performed at approximately 20X coverage. For the original study's pipeline: Sequencing errors were corrected by clustering and CDR3s were annotated against IMGT to assign V, D and J genes. Downstream analyses used only productive TCRbeta rearrangements and left out out-of-frame or stop-codon sequences. Clonality was computed as one minus Shannon entropy normalized by the log of the number of unique productive sequences. Fisher's exact test with Benjamini-Hochberg correction, at a threshold of adjusted p below 0.01, was used to find clones that differed between time points or between blood and tumor. As stored in TCRdb, this immuneACCESS dataset retains in-frame rearrangements with V and J assigned. A fraction of the clones does not appear; measured against another copy, unresolved V genes explain less than half of the discrepancy, and the remainder lacks a known reason. Clonal size and the V and J genes are those of that table, whereas D and trimming came from the DNA. In all, the sample holds about 38,000 clones, and 65% to 85% of those were seen once. The ten largest account for about 15% of the sample.

The receptor comes from a man aged 55 to 69 with urothelial cancer. The starting material was PBMCs, obtained around atezolizumab (anti-PD-L1) treatment.

The DNA sequence reads TGCGCCAGCAGCCCGGGGAGATACGAGCAGTACTTC. This gives the protein CASSPGRYEQYF. The V and J genes are TRBV5-1 and TRBJ2-7; D gene: possibly TRBD2, on 5 matching bases. The germline V gene supplies CDR1 SGHRS and CDR2 YFSETQ. Cut back by 4 bases and 4 bases, the V and J ends lie 9 bases apart. Its CDR3 holds 12 amino acids, cysteine through phenylalanine. Just CDR3 DNA is preserved here, 36 bases in frame from base 1.